What follows is one T cell receptor beta chain and its context. Trimming took 0 bases from V and 8 from J, leaving 13 bases between them. The CDR3 totals 14 residues. CDR1 and CDR2 from the germline V gene are LGHDT and YNNKEL (reference sequence). Generated by immunoSEQ multiplex PCR, the TCRdb table keeps only in-frame clones and is missing some. The repertoire includes some 340,000 clones, around 84% of them detected once, and roughly 3.4% sits in the top ten. This specimen comes from a study of blood T cell repertoires in COVID-19. Across the whole study: The samples span acute and convalescent COVID-19 from the United States, Italy and Spain. Sample material is recorded as cDNA or gDNA derived from T cells, B-cell-depleted T cells, or PBMCs.

The sequencing sample was made of peripheral blood. This receptor was obtained from a woman in her late teens or twenties with acute or convalescent COVID-19. The rearrangement joins TRBV3-1 (or the pseudogene TRBV3-2) to TRBJ1-2; D possibly corresponds to TRBD1 (5 bases). The CDR3 DNA reads TGTGCCAGCAGCCAAGAGGGAGGGCAGGGAGGCTACACCTTC. Protein: CASSQEGGQGGYTF.